A single sample gave rise to the 3 T cell receptor beta chains below, sequenced in a study of technical replicates of blood from a few donors. Sequencing used immunoSEQ multiplex PCR; TCRdb keeps in-frame clones, though not all of them. Of about 69,000 clones detected, 75% to 90% appear once; the ten largest clones hold roughly 4.5%. The specimen sequenced was PBMCs. All receptors derive from a human donor in good health. Some clones in this sample may be carry-over from other donors' samples.

The chain is built from TRBV30 and TRBJ2-2, with TRBD1 as a possible D gene (5 bases). The CDR3 has 11 residues. The germline gives CDR1 GTSNPN, CDR2 SVGIG (reference sequence). V was pared by 3 bases and J by 6 bases, with 5 bases between. CDR3 bases: TGTGCCTGGAGAGGGGCCGGGGAGCTGTTTTTT. Protein product: CAWRGAGELFF.

The V gene is TRBV27, the J gene TRBJ2-7, with 7 bases lining up with TRBD2. Per the germline V gene, CDR1 is MNHEY and CDR2 is SMNVEV (reference sequence). The CDR3 totals 13 residues. V was clipped by 5 bases and J by 3 bases; unmatched bases: 4. CDR3 sequence: CASSQSGGYEQYF. DNA for the CDR3: TGTGCCAGCAGTCAATCGGGGGGCTACGAGCAGTACTTC.

The V call is TRBV7-8, the J call TRBJ1-2, with D maybe TRBD1 (6 bases). The CDR3 contains 15 residues. Between the trimmed V and J ends, which lost 4 bases and 0 bases, there was a span of 12 bases. Germline V gene data show CDR1 as SGHVS and CDR2 as FQNEAQ. The CDR3 region is CASSSSDRTNYGYTF. In DNA form, the CDR3 reads TGTGCCAGCAGCTCGTCGGACAGAACTAACTATGGCTACACCTTC.